These T cell receptor beta chains were read from a single sample in a study of early T cells in non-severe SARS-CoV-2 infection. TCRdb redid the calling of the 5' RACE reads with MiXCR, one entry per CDR3 protein. This table holds under 55,000 distinct CDR3 sequences, 11% found once. The sequencing input was whole blood. Every receptor here comes from an adult who was a healthcare worker with PCR-confirmed SARS-CoV-2 infection or an uninfected control (not recorded which). The CDR3 runs from the conserved cysteine through the conserved F or W. The order of the fields is clone size, V gene, D gene, J gene, CDR3 protein, CDR3 DNA. The D gene is left open where the match is weak. Clone size is stated in some rows and not others, as once, few, many or a class when expanded.

abundance: many; v_gene: TRBV7-8; d_gene: -; j_gene: TRBJ2-3; CDR3aa: CASSPQSGLQLYF; CDR3nt: TGTGCCAGCAGCCCTCAATCCGGGCTCCAACTCTATTTT
abundance: -; v_gene: TRBV7-3; d_gene: TRBD2; j_gene: TRBJ2-3; CDR3aa: CASSDSGRAPDTQYF; CDR3nt: TGTGCCAGCAGCGATAGCGGGAGGGCCCCAGATACGCAGTATTTT
abundance: few; v_gene: TRBV28; d_gene: -; j_gene: TRBJ1-5; CDR3aa: CASSWAGEGKAQHF; CDR3nt: TGTGCCAGCAGTTGGGCCGGTGAGGGTAAAGCCCAGCATTTT
abundance: many; v_gene: TRBV28; d_gene: -; j_gene: TRBJ2-7; CDR3aa: CASSAIYEQYF; CDR3nt: TGTGCCAGCAGTGCCATCTACGAGCAGTACTTC
abundance: -; v_gene: TRBV6-5; d_gene: -; j_gene: TRBJ1-6; CDR3aa: CASSYRAVPNSPLHF; CDR3nt: TGTGCCAGCAGTTATAGGGCAGTACCAAATTCACCCCTCCACTTT
abundance: many; v_gene: TRBV18; d_gene: -; j_gene: TRBJ2-3; CDR3aa: CASSPITGSTDTQYF; CDR3nt: TGTGCCAGCTCACCAATTACCGGGAGCACAGATACGCAGTATTTT
abundance: many; v_gene: TRBV6-5; d_gene: TRBD2; j_gene: TRBJ2-3; CDR3aa: CASSTSGPSTDTQYF; CDR3nt: TGTGCCAGCTCGACTAGCGGGCCGAGCACAGATACGCAGTATTTT
abundance: many; v_gene: TRBV27; d_gene: -; j_gene: TRBJ2-2; CDR3aa: CASTQSGTTTGELFF; CDR3nt: TGTGCCAGCACCCAATCCGGGACCACCACCGGGGAGCTGTTTTTT
abundance: -; v_gene: TRBV5-6; d_gene: TRBD1; j_gene: TRBJ2-3; CDR3aa: CASSLWDRSPDTQYF; CDR3nt: TGTGCCAGCAGCTTATGGGACAGGTCGCCAGATACGCAGTATTTT
abundance: -; v_gene: TRBV29-1; d_gene: -; j_gene: TRBJ1-4; CDR3aa: CSAATQGTNEKLFF; CDR3nt: TGCAGCGCCGCTACACAGGGAACTAATGAAAAACTGTTTTTT
abundance: many; v_gene: TRBV6-5; d_gene: -; j_gene: TRBJ2-7; CDR3aa: CASSTLHGGEQYF; CDR3nt: TGTGCCAGCAGTACCCTACACGGGGGCGAGCAGTACTTC
abundance: -; v_gene: TRBV28; d_gene: -; j_gene: TRBJ2-1; CDR3aa: CASILGGGSKQFF; CDR3nt: TGTGCCAGCATCTTAGGGGGTGGATCGAAGCAGTTCTTC
abundance: -; v_gene: TRBV6-6; d_gene: TRBD1; j_gene: TRBJ2-2; CDR3aa: CASSGPGQGARGTGELFF; CDR3nt: TGTGCCAGCAGTGGACCGGGACAGGGGGCGCGAGGCACCGGGGAGCTGTTTTTT
abundance: many; v_gene: TRBV7-2; d_gene: -; j_gene: TRBJ1-2; CDR3aa: CASSSSGVHGYTF; CDR3nt: TGTGCCAGCAGCTCATCAGGGGTCCATGGCTACACCTTC
abundance: few; v_gene: TRBV7-8; d_gene: -; j_gene: TRBJ1-1; CDR3aa: CASTHSDGLGPEAFF; CDR3nt: TGTGCCAGCACCCACTCGGACGGCTTGGGGCCTGAAGCTTTCTTT
abundance: many; v_gene: TRBV10-3; d_gene: TRBD2; j_gene: TRBJ2-1; CDR3aa: CATILSGTYNEQFF; CDR3nt: TGTGCCACCATACTTAGCGGGACCTACAATGAGCAGTTCTTC
abundance: -; v_gene: TRBV20-1; d_gene: TRBD2; j_gene: TRBJ2-1; CDR3aa: CSARSSSGRRREQFF; CDR3nt: TGCAGTGCTAGAAGCTCTAGCGGGAGACGGAGAGAGCAGTTCTTC
abundance: many; v_gene: TRBV29-1; d_gene: -; j_gene: TRBJ1-1; CDR3aa: CSVEPVRGTEAFF; CDR3nt: TGCAGCGTTGAACCTGTTCGGGGCACTGAAGCTTTCTTT
abundance: many; v_gene: TRBV20-1; d_gene: -; j_gene: TRBJ1-6; CDR3aa: CSASDGNSPLHF; CDR3nt: TGCAGTGCTAGCGACGGCAATTCACCCCTCCACTTT
abundance: few; v_gene: TRBV20-1; d_gene: -; j_gene: TRBJ2-7; CDR3aa: CSARRTSGTAYEQYF; CDR3nt: TGCAGTGCTAGGAGAACGAGCGGCACGGCCTACGAGCAGTACTTC
abundance: -; v_gene: TRBV11-3; d_gene: -; j_gene: TRBJ2-2; CDR3aa: CASRSATETGELFF; CDR3nt: TGTGCCAGCAGGTCGGCGACTGAGACCGGGGAGCTGTTTTTT
abundance: many; v_gene: TRBV5-4; d_gene: TRBD2; j_gene: TRBJ2-1; CDR3aa: CASSPPGTSGSSDEQFF; CDR3nt: TGTGCCAGCAGCCCGCCCGGGACTAGCGGGAGTTCGGATGAGCAGTTCTTC
abundance: many; v_gene: TRBV11-1; d_gene: -; j_gene: TRBJ2-1; CDR3aa: CASSFRQSLNSYNEQFF; CDR3nt: TGTGCCAGCAGCTTTAGGCAGAGCCTAAACTCCTACAATGAGCAGTTCTTC
abundance: few; v_gene: TRBV7-8; d_gene: -; j_gene: TRBJ1-6; CDR3aa: CASSALPRAGNSPLHF; CDR3nt: TGTGCCAGCAGCGCCCTCCCCAGGGCAGGGAATTCACCCCTCCACTTT
abundance: few; v_gene: TRBV28; d_gene: -; j_gene: TRBJ2-1; CDR3aa: CATVQGLSYNEQFF; CDR3nt: TGTGCCACCGTACAGGGCCTCTCCTACAATGAGCAGTTCTTC
abundance: many; v_gene: TRBV6-1; d_gene: -; j_gene: TRBJ2-1; CDR3aa: CASSEEFRREQFF; CDR3nt: TGTGCCAGCAGTGAAGAGTTCCGGCGGGAGCAGTTCTTC
abundance: many; v_gene: TRBV2; d_gene: TRBD1; j_gene: TRBJ1-4; CDR3aa: CASGQGVYEKLFF; CDR3nt: TGTGCCAGCGGACAGGGGGTGTATGAAAAACTGTTTTTT
abundance: many; v_gene: TRBV6-2/TRBV6-3; d_gene: TRBD2; j_gene: TRBJ2-1; CDR3aa: CASSRSGSYNEQFF; CDR3nt: TGTGCCAGCAGCCGTAGCGGGAGCTACAATGAGCAGTTCTTC
abundance: many; v_gene: TRBV30; d_gene: -; j_gene: TRBJ2-4; CDR3aa: CAWSGPSRAGRRQNIQYF; CDR3nt: TGTGCCTGGAGTGGCCCCAGTCGCGCAGGACGGAGACAAAACATTCAGTACTTC
abundance: few; v_gene: TRBV29-1; d_gene: -; j_gene: TRBJ2-7; CDR3aa: CSGTSSSSYEQYF; CDR3nt: TGCAGCGGTACTAGCTCGAGCTCCTACGAGCAGTACTTC
abundance: many; v_gene: TRBV10-3; d_gene: TRBD2; j_gene: TRBJ2-5; CDR3aa: CAIRTSGSGETQYF; CDR3nt: TGTGCCATCAGGACTAGCGGGAGCGGGGAGACCCAGTACTTC
abundance: many; v_gene: TRBV20-1; d_gene: -; j_gene: TRBJ2-3; CDR3aa: CSARDPRRSTDTQYF; CDR3nt: TGCAGTGCTAGAGACCCCCGAAGAAGCACAGATACGCAGTATTTT
abundance: -; v_gene: TRBV29-1; d_gene: TRBD1; j_gene: TRBJ1-1; CDR3aa: CSARGGRGDTEAFF; CDR3nt: TGCAGCGCCCGAGGGGGCAGGGGGGACACTGAAGCTTTCTTT
abundance: few; v_gene: TRBV28; d_gene: TRBD1; j_gene: TRBJ2-7; CDR3aa: CASSPPGQGNYEQYF; CDR3nt: TGTGCCAGCAGTCCCCCGGGACAGGGCAACTACGAGCAGTACTTC
abundance: many; v_gene: TRBV19; d_gene: TRBD2; j_gene: TRBJ2-3; CDR3aa: CASSRGLAGGVADTQYF; CDR3nt: TGTGCCAGTAGTAGGGGACTAGCGGGAGGAGTTGCAGATACGCAGTATTTT
abundance: many; v_gene: TRBV12-3/TRBV12-4; d_gene: -; j_gene: TRBJ1-2; CDR3aa: CASSLAPGLQNAGYTF; CDR3nt: TGTGCCAGCAGTTTAGCGCCCGGACTCCAAAACGCTGGCTACACCTTC
abundance: many; v_gene: TRBV20-1; d_gene: -; j_gene: TRBJ2-1; CDR3aa: CSARVRSSYNEQFF; CDR3nt: TGCAGTGCTAGAGTCCGAAGCTCCTACAATGAGCAGTTCTTC
abundance: many; v_gene: TRBV29-1; d_gene: -; j_gene: TRBJ1-1; CDR3aa: CSVLISGTEAFF; CDR3nt: TGCAGCGTTCTCATTAGTGGCACTGAAGCTTTCTTT
abundance: -; v_gene: TRBV6-2/TRBV6-3; d_gene: -; j_gene: TRBJ2-7; CDR3aa: CASSYSPSYEQYF; CDR3nt: TGTGCCAGCAGTTACTCGCCGTCCTACGAGCAGTACTTC
abundance: -; v_gene: TRBV2; d_gene: TRBD1; j_gene: TRBJ1-6; CDR3aa: CASSEDSTGVGSPLHF; CDR3nt: TGTGCCAGCAGTGAAGACTCGACAGGGGTTGGGTCACCCCTCCACTTT
abundance: -; v_gene: TRBV9; d_gene: -; j_gene: TRBJ1-4; CDR3aa: CASSVGAYREGEKLFF; CDR3nt: TGTGCCAGCAGCGTAGGAGCCTACAGGGAAGGGGAAAAACTGTTTTTT
abundance: few; v_gene: TRBV28; d_gene: -; j_gene: TRBJ2-7; CDR3aa: CASSLFQVPYEQYF; CDR3nt: TGTGCCAGCAGTTTATTCCAAGTTCCCTACGAGCAGTACTTC
abundance: once; v_gene: TRBV7-2; d_gene: -; j_gene: TRBJ2-3; CDR3aa: CASSFGAPDTQYF; CDR3nt: TGTGCCAGCAGCTTCGGGGCTCCAGATACGCAGTATTTT
abundance: few; v_gene: TRBV18; d_gene: TRBD1; j_gene: TRBJ2-7; CDR3aa: CASSPNMDRAHEQYF; CDR3nt: TGTGCCAGCTCACCGAACATGGACAGGGCCCACGAGCAGTACTTC
abundance: many; v_gene: TRBV10-3; d_gene: -; j_gene: TRBJ1-2; CDR3aa: CAISEAGLSYGYTF; CDR3nt: TGTGCCATCAGTGAGGCAGGGTTAAGCTATGGCTACACCTTC
abundance: few; v_gene: TRBV7-2; d_gene: TRBD1; j_gene: TRBJ2-7; CDR3aa: CASSLAGTASYEQYF; CDR3nt: TGTGCCAGCAGCTTAGCCGGGACAGCATCCTACGAGCAGTACTTC
abundance: many; v_gene: TRBV28; d_gene: TRBD1; j_gene: TRBJ1-6; CDR3aa: CASRRTGLKSPLHF; CDR3nt: TGTGCCAGCAGAAGGACAGGGCTTAAGTCACCCCTCCACTTT
abundance: few; v_gene: TRBV12-3/TRBV12-4; d_gene: -; j_gene: TRBJ2-5; CDR3aa: CASSPDSGLGETQYF; CDR3nt: TGTGCCAGCAGCCCGGACTCGGGTTTGGGGGAGACCCAGTACTTC
abundance: many; v_gene: TRBV15; d_gene: -; j_gene: TRBJ2-5; CDR3aa: CATSRPSEETQYF; CDR3nt: TGTGCCACCAGCAGACCCAGTGAAGAGACCCAGTACTTC
abundance: -; v_gene: TRBV5-1; d_gene: -; j_gene: TRBJ2-7; CDR3aa: CASSLEHRSYEQYF; CDR3nt: TGCGCCAGCAGCTTGGAACACCGATCCTACGAGCAGTACTTC
abundance: -; v_gene: TRBV20-1; d_gene: -; j_gene: TRBJ1-4; CDR3aa: CSALVGANEKLFF; CDR3nt: TGCAGTGCCCTGGTGGGTGCTAATGAAAAACTGTTTTTT
abundance: many; v_gene: TRBV6-2/TRBV6-3; d_gene: TRBD2; j_gene: TRBJ2-7; CDR3aa: CASSTDLAGWTYEQYF; CDR3nt: TGTGCCAGCAGTACCGATCTAGCGGGATGGACCTACGAGCAGTACTTC
abundance: many; v_gene: TRBV7-9; d_gene: -; j_gene: TRBJ2-1; CDR3aa: CASSLIGSADEQFF; CDR3nt: TGTGCCAGCAGCTTAATCGGTAGCGCGGATGAGCAGTTCTTC
abundance: many; v_gene: TRBV10-2; d_gene: -; j_gene: TRBJ2-1; CDR3aa: CASSESGVNEQFF; CDR3nt: TGCGCCAGCAGTGAGTCGGGGGTGAATGAGCAGTTCTTC